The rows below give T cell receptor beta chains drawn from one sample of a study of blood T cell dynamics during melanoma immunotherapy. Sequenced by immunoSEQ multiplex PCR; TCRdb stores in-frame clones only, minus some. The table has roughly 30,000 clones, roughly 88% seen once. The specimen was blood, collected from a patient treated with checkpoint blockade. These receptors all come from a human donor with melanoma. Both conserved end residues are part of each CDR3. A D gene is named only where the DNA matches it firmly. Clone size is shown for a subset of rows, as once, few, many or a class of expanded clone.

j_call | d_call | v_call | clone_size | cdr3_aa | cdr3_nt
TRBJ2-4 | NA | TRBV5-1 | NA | CASSIGGVNIQYF | TGCGCCAGCAGCATCGGCGGGGTAAACATTCAGTACTTC
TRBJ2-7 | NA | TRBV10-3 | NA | CAIKRGNYEQYF | TGTGCCATCAAACGGGGGAACTACGAGCAGTACTTC
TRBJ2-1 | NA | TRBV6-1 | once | CASSDFFGSYNEQFF | TGTGCCAGCAGTGATTTTTTCGGCTCCTACAATGAGCAGTTCTTC
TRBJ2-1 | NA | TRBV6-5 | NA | CASKGGAGSYNEQFF | TGTGCCAGCAAGGGGGGGGCCGGGTCCTACAATGAGCAGTTCTTC
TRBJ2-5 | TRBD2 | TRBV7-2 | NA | CASTLMAGGGTETQYF | TGTGCCAGCACCCTGATGGCCGGCGGGGGAACAGAGACCCAGTACTTC
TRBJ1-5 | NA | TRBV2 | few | CASRGPTLGEPQHF | TGTGCCAGCAGGGGACCCACCTTGGGGGAGCCCCAGCATTTT
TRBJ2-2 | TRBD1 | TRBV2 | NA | CASSTDRGRGTGELFF | TGTGCCAGCAGTACGGACAGGGGGCGCGGAACCGGGGAGCTGTTTTTT
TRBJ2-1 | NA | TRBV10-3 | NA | CAISDTGYNEQFF | TGTGCCATCAGTGACACTGGATACAATGAGCAGTTCTTC
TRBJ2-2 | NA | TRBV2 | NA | CASSAARTGELFF | TGTGCCAGCAGTGCAGCACGCACCGGGGAGCTGTTTTTT
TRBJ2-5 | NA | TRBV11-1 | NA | CASSLDTFEETQYF | TGTGCCAGCAGCTTGGACACCTTTGAGGAGACCCAGTACTTC
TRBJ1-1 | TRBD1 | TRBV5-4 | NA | CASSLTGVGTEAFF | TGTGCCAGCAGCTTGACAGGGGTAGGAACTGAAGCTTTCTTT
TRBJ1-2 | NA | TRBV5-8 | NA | CASSLRQGPNGYTF | TGTGCCAGCAGCTTGAGGCAGGGGCCCAATGGCTACACCTTC
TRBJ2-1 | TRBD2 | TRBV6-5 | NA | CASSYSSGGAHEQFF | TGTGCCAGCAGTTACTCTAGCGGGGGGGCGCATGAGCAGTTCTTC